Listed here are 10 T cell receptor beta chains from one sample, sequenced in a study of shared clonotypes between healthy human individuals. Some clones are missing from TCRdb's copy, which holds only in-frame ones; the method was immunoSEQ multiplex PCR. The table lists approximately 2.4 million clones, approximately 95% of them singletons. The sample comprised naive CD4+ T cells sorted from blood. Subset reported: CD45RA+ positively selected. Every receptor here comes from a man in his late teens or twenties in good health.

DNA for the CDR3: TGTGCCAGCAGTTCGTATAGCGGGACCGCAGATACGCAGTATTTT. Amino acid sequence: CASSSYSGTADTQYF. The chain is built from TRBV7-9 and TRBJ2-3, with 8 bases identical to TRBD2. The CDR3 has 15 amino acids. The ends lost 6 bases at V and 4 bases at J; junction bases unmatched: 9. Per the germline V gene, CDR1 is SEHNR and CDR2 is FQNEAQ (reference sequence).

The chain has TRBV18 and TRBJ1-6; 8 bases align to TRBD1. V shed 3 bases, J shed 17 bases, and the junction held 9 bases outside the gene matches. The germline V gene encodes CDR1 KGHSH and CDR2 LQKENI. The CDR3 runs to 13 residues. CDR3 nucleotides: TGTGCCAGCTCACCGGGACAGGAACGTCCGGTCCACTTT. Its protein is CASSPGQERPVHF.

V usage is TRBV5-1 and J usage is TRBJ2-5; no clear D. The germline V and J ends were trimmed by 0 bases and 5 bases, with 14 bases remaining between them. The CDR3 totals 15 residues. Germline V gives CDR1 SGHRS, CDR2 YFSETQ. The CDR3 loop reads CASSLGFTPSETQYF. CDR3 in DNA: TGCGCCAGCAGCTTGGGGTTCACCCCTTCGGAGACCCAGTACTTC.

To note about this clone: The sample holds other DNA sequences that translate to the same CDR3. The chain is built from TRBV11-3 and TRBJ2-5, with D unresolved. Germline CDR1 is SGHNT and CDR2 is YENEEA. Trimming cost V 3 bases and J 1 base, with 6 bases left between them. This CDR3 contains 13 residues. The CDR3, as DNA: TGTGCCAGCAGCTTGAACTCCCAAGAGACCCAGTACTTC. It encodes CASSLNSQETQYF.

The chain uses TRBV6-6 and TRBJ2-7; TRBD1 aligns across 11 bases. The CDR3 totals 16 residues. The junction had 11 bases not matched to a gene; V was cut back by 8 bases and J by 2 bases. Germline V lookup: CDR1 MNHNY, CDR2 SVGAGI (reference sequence). As DNA, the CDR3 is TGTGCCAGCTCCTATCCGGGACAGGGGGGTCCCTACGAGCAGTACTTC. This gives the protein CASSYPGQGGPYEQYF.

Of note for this clone: Distinct nucleotide sequences in the sample also encode this CDR3. The gene calls are TRBV4-3 and TRBJ1-4, with a tentative D call TRBD1 (5 bases). The germline V gene encodes CDR1 LGHNA and CDR2 YSLEER. V shed 2 bases and J shed 6 bases, with 13 bases lying between them. This CDR3 is 15 amino acids long. The CDR3 DNA reads TGCGCCAGCAGCCAATCGGGAGGACAACATGAAAAACTGTTTTTT. It translates to CASSQSGGQHEKLFF.

The rearrangement uses TRBV19 and TRBJ2-1; D gene uncertain. The CDR3 extends over 14 amino acids. Trimming took off 2 bases at V and 3 bases at J, with 8 bases between the two ends. From germline, CDR1 is LNHDA and CDR2 SQIVND (reference sequence). The DNA for the CDR3 is TGTGCCAGTAGTATAAGCGCCCTCTACAATGAGCAGTTCTTC. This encodes CASSISALYNEQFF.

V and J are TRBV10-1 and TRBJ1-1; D perhaps matches TRBD1 (5 bases). The V gene lost 3 bases and the J gene lost 2 bases, with 10 bases spanning the gap. Germline V gives CDR1 WNHNN, CDR2 SYGVQD (reference sequence). The CDR3 spans 14 residues. CDR3 region: CASSERRENTEAFF. CDR3 nucleotide sequence: TGCGCCAGCAGTGAACGCAGGGAAAACACTGAAGCTTTCTTT.

As to this clone: The same CDR3 also results from other DNA sequences found in this sample. CDR3 sequence (DNA): TGCGCCAGCAGCTTGGACGGAGGTAATTCACCCCTCCACTTT. It yields the protein CASSLDGGNSPLHF. V and J are TRBV5-1 and TRBJ1-6, with D hard to call. Germline V gene lookup returns CDR1 SGHRS and CDR2 YFSETQ. V gave up 0 bases and J gave up 6 bases, with 7 bases separating them. The CDR3 runs 14 residues.

The chain is built from TRBV6-1 and TRBJ2-1; the D is unclear. V lost 5 bases to trimming and J lost 1 base, with 9 bases between them. Germline CDR1 MNHNS, CDR2 SASEGT. The CDR3 has 14 residues. CDR3 bases: TGTGCCAGCAGTCCAGTGCGATCCTACAATGAGCAGTTCTTC. Translating gives CASSPVRSYNEQFF.